The sequence of this T cell receptor (beta chain) was determined in a study of control samples from healthy donors and cancer patients. Here immunoSEQ multiplex PCR was the method, and the copy in TCRdb shows in-frame clones only, minus some. The sample shows approximately 130,000 clones, approximately 87% of them seen only once. This sequence was found in a man aged 55 to 69 in good health. The sample was blood.

The CDR3 DNA sequence: TGTGCCAGCAGTGAAAATACGACCCCTAGCGCGCATGAGCAGTTCTTC. Its protein product is CASSENTTPSAHEQFF. The chain carries TRBV6-1 and TRBJ2-1; possible D gene TRBD2, 6 bases. This CDR3 spans 16 amino acids. CDR1 MNHNS and CDR2 SASEGT come from the germline V gene. Trimming removed 2 bases at V and 8 bases at J, with 19 bases between.